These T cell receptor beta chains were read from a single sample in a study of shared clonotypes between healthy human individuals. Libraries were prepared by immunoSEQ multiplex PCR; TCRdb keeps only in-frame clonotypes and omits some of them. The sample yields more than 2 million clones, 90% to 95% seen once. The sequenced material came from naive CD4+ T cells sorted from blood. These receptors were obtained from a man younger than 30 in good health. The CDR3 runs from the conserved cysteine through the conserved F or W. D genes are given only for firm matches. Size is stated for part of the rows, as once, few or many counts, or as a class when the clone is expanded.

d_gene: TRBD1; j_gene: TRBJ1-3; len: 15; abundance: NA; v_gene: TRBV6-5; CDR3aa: CASSPTGSSGNTIYF; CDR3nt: TGTGCCAGCAGCCCGACAGGGAGCTCTGGAAACACCATATATTTT
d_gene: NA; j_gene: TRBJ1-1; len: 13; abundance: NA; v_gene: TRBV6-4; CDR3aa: CASSLEGSTEAFF; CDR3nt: TGTGCCAGCAGTCTTGAGGGTTCCACTGAAGCTTTCTTT
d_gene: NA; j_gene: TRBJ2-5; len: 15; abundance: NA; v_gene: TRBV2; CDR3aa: CASSEATAGPETQYF; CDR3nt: TGTGCCAGCAGTGAAGCGACGGCCGGGCCGGAGACCCAGTACTTC
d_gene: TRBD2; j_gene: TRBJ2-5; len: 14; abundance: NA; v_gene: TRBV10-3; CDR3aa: CASGLAGGQETQYF; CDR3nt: TGTGCCAGCGGACTAGCGGGAGGACAGGAGACCCAGTACTTC
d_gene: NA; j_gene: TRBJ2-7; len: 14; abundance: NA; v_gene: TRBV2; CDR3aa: CASRRESILYEQYF; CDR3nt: TGTGCCAGCAGGCGAGAGTCAATCCTCTACGAGCAGTACTTC
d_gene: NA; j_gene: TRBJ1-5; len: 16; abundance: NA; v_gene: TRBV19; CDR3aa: CASSPRGGASNQPQHF; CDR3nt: TGTGCCAGTAGTCCGCGCGGGGGAGCGAGCAATCAGCCCCAGCATTTT
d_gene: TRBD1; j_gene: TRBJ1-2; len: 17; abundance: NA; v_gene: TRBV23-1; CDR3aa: CASSHLPPGQGFDGYTF; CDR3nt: TGCGCCAGCAGTCATTTACCACCGGGACAGGGGTTCGATGGCTACACCTTC
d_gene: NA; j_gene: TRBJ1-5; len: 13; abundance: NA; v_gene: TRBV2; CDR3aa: CASSANSNQPQHF; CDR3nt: TGTGCCAGCAGTGCCAATAGCAATCAGCCCCAGCATTTT
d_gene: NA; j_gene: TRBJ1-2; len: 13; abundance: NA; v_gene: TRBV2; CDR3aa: CASSVTRNHGYTF; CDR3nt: TGTGCCAGCAGTGTAACCAGGAACCATGGCTACACCTTC
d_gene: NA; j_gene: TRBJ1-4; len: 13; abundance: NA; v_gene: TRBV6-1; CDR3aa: CASSEGVGEKLFF; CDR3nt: TGTGCCAGCAGTGAGGGGGTCGGGGAAAAACTGTTTTTT
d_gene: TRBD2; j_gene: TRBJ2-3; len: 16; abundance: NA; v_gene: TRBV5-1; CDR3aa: CASSLVSAGGTDTQYF; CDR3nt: TGCGCCAGCAGCTTGGTGTCAGCGGGGGGAACAGATACGCAGTATTTT
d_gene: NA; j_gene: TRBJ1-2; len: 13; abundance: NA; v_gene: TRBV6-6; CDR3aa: CASSPSLNYGYTF; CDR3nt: TGTGCCAGCAGCCCCAGCCTTAATTATGGCTACACCTTC
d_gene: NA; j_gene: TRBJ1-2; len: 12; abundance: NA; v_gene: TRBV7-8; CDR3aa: CASSLVGYGYTF; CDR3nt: TGTGCCAGCAGCTTAGTGGGGTATGGCTACACCTTC
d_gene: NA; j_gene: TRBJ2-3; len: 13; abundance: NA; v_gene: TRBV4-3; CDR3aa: CASSLNEEDTQYF; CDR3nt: TGCGCCAGCAGCCTGAATGAGGAAGATACGCAGTATTTT
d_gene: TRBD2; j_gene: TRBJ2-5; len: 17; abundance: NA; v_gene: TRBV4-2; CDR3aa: CASSQEGTSGLQETQYF; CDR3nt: TGTGCCAGCAGCCAAGAGGGAACTAGCGGGCTCCAAGAGACCCAGTACTTC
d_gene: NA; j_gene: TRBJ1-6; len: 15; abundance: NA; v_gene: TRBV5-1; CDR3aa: CASSLEGTANSPLHF; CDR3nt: TGCGCCAGCAGCTTGGAAGGGACGGCCAATTCACCCCTCCACTTT
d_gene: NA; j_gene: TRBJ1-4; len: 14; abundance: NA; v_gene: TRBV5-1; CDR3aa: CASSLRADNEKLFF; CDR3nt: TGCGCCAGCAGCTTACGGGCAGATAATGAAAAACTGTTTTTT
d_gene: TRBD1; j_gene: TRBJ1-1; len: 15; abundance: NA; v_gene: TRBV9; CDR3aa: CASSVAGQVNTEAFF; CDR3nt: TGTGCCAGCAGCGTAGCCGGACAGGTGAACACTGAAGCTTTCTTT
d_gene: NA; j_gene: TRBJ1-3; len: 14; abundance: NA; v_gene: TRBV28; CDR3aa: CASSPGGGGNTIYF; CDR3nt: TGTGCCAGCAGTCCCGGAGGTGGTGGAAACACCATATATTTT
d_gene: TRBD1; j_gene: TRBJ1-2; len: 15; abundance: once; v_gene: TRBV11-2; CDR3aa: CASSSAGQTNYGYTF; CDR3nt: TGTGCCAGCAGCTCCGCGGGACAGACTAACTATGGCTACACCTTC
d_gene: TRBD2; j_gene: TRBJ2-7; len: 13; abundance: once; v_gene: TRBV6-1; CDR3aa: CASSFSGRYEQYF; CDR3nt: TGTGCCAGCAGTTTTAGCGGGCGTTACGAGCAGTACTTC
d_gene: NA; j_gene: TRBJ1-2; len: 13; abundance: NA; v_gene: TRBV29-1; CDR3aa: CSVRGGLSGGYTF; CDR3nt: TGCAGCGTGCGCGGGGGACTATCGGGTGGCTACACCTTC
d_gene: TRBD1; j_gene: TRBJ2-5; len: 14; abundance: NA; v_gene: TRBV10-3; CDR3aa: CAITRDRGLETQYF; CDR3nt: TGTGCCATCACCCGAGACAGGGGATTGGAGACCCAGTACTTC
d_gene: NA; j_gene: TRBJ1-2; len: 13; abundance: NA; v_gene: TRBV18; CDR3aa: CASSPGGLGGYTF; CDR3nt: TGTGCCAGCTCACCAGGGGGGCTAGGAGGCTACACCTTC
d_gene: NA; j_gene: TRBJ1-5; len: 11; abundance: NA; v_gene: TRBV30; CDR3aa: CARTGETPQHF; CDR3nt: TGTGCTCGGACGGGGGAAACGCCCCAGCATTTT